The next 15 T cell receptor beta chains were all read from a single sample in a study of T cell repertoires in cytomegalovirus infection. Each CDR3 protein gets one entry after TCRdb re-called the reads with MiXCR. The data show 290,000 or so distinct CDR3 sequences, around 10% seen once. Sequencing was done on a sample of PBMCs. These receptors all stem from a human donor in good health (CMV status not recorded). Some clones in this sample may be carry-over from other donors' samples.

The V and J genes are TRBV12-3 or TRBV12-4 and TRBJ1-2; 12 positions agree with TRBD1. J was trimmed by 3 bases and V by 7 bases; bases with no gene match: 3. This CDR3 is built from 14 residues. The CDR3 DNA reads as TGTGCCAGCACCGGGACAGGGGGCTACTATGGCTACACCTTC. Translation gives CASTGTGGYYGYTF.

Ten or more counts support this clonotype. This CDR3 reads CASSPGGTRSYTF. The CDR3 nucleotides are TGTGCCAGCTCACCCGGTGGGACTAGGAGCTACACCTTC. This chain links TRBV18 with TRBJ1-2, with D possibly TRBD1 on 5 matching bases. Trimming removed 3 bases from V and 9 bases from J, with 14 bases in between. The CDR3 sequence is 13 residues long. Germline CDR1 KGHSH, CDR2 LQKENI. The full variable domain, its missing parts supplied by reference TRBV18 and TRBJ1-2, is NAGVMQNPRHLVRRRGQEARLRCSPMKGHSHVYWYRQLPEEGLKFMVYLQKENIIDESGMPKERFSAEFPKEGPSILRIQQVVRGDSAAYFCASSPGGTRSYTFGSGTRLTVV.

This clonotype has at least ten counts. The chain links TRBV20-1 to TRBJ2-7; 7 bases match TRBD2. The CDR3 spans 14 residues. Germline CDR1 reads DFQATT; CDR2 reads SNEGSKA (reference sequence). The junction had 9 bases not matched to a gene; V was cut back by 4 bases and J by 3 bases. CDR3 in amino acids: CSANLLGGGYEQYF. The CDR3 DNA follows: TGCAGTGCTAATCTCCTGGGGGGGGGCTACGAGCAGTACTTC.

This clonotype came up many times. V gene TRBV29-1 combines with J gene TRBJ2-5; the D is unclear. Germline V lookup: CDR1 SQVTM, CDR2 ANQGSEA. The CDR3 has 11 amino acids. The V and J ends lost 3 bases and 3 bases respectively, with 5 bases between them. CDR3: CSVELKETQYF. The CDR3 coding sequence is TGCAGCGTTGAGCTCAAAGAGACCCAGTACTTC.

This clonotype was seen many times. The CDR3 here is CASSIAQGHGELFF. CDR3 sequence (DNA): TGTGCCAGTAGTATAGCGCAGGGACACGGGGAGCTGTTTTTT. The gene calls are TRBV19 and TRBJ2-2, with a weak D call TRBD1 (6 bases). The CDR3 is made up of 14 amino acids. The V end was cut by 1 base, the J end by 7 bases, with 10 bases between. CDR1 is LNHDA, CDR2 SQIVND, per germline (reference sequence).

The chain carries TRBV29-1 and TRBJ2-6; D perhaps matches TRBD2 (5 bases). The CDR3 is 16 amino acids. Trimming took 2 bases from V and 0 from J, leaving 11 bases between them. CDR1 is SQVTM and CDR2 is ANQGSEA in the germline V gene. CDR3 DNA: TGCAGCGTTGAAACTCCAGACTACTCTGGGGCCAACGTCCTGACTTTC. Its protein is CSVETPDYSGANVLTF.

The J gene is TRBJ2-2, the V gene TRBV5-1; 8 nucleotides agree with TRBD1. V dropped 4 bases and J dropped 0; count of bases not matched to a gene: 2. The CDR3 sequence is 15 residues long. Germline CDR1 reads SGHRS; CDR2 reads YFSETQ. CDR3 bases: TGCGCCAGCAGCCAGGGGGCTCCGAACACCGGGGAGCTGTTTTTT. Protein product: CASSQGAPNTGELFF.

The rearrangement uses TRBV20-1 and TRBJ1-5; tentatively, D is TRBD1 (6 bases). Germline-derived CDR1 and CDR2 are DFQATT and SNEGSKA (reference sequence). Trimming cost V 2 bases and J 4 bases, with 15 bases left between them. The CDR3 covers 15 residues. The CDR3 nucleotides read TGCAGTGCTAGAATGGGGGCAATGGGGAATCAGCCCCAGCATTTT. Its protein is CSARMGAMGNQPQHF.

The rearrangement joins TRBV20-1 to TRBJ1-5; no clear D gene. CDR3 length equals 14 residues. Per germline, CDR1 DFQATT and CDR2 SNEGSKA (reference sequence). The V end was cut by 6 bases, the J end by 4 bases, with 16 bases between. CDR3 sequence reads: CSAPPTVRNQPQHF. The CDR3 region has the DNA TGCAGTGCCCCACCAACAGTCAGAAATCAGCCCCAGCATTTT.

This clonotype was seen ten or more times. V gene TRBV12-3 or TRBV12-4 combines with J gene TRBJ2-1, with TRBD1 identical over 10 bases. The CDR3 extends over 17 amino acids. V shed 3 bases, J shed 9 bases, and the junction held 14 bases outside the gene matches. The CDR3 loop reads CASSLVAGTGAVFEQFF. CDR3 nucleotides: TGTGCCAGCAGTTTGGTGGCCGGGACAGGGGCCGTATTTGAGCAGTTCTTC.

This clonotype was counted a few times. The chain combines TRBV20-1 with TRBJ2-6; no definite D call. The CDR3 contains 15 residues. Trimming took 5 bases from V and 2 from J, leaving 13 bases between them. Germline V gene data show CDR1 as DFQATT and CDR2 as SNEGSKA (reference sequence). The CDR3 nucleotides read TGCAGTGCTGTCTCAGTCATGGCTGGGGCCAACGTCCTGACTTTC. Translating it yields CSAVSVMAGANVLTF.

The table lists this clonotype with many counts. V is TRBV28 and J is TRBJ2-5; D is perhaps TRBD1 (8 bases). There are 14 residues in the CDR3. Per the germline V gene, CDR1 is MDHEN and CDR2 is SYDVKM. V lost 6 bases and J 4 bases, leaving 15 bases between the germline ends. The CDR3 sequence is CASSWTGRGETQYF. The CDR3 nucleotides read TGTGCCAGCAGCTGGACAGGGAGGGGAGAGACCCAGTACTTC.

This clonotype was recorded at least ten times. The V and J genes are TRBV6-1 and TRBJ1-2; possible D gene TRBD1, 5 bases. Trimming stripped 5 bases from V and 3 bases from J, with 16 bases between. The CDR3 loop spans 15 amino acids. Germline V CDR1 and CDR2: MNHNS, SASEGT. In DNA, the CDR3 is TGTGCCAGCAGTCGCTACCGGGGCCGGGACTATGGCTACACCTTC. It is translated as CASSRYRGRDYGYTF.

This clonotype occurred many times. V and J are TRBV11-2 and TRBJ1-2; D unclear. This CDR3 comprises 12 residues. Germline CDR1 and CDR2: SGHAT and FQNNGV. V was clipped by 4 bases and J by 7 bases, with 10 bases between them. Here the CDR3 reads CASSSRRAGYTF. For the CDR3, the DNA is TGTGCCAGCAGCTCACGAAGGGCTGGCTACACCTTC.

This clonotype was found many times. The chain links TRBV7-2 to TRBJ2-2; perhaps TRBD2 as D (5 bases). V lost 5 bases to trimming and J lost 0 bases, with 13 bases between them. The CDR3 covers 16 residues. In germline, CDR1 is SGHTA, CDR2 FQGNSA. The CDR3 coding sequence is TGTGCCAGCAGCAAGCGGTCGGTCGCGAACACCGGGGAGCTGTTTTTT. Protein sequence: CASSKRSVANTGELFF.